This TCR beta chain emerged from a study of beta chain features in type 1 diabetes. Study-level results: Among patients with Type 1 diabetes, TCRB CDR3s were moderately but significantly shorter in every one of the four CD4+ subsets.

Trimming cost V 4 bases and J 0 bases, with 10 bases left between them. The CDR3 contains 15 residues. From germline, CDR1 is ENHRY and CDR2 SYGVKD. Of note for this clone: Its antigen remains unknown.

As every portion of the isolated RNA was reverse transcribed, the sequencing read expressed TCRB transcripts. Naive, central memory and regulatory T cell samples produced a mean of around 4 million reads. Produced via immunoSEQ multiplex PCR; TCRdb's table is partial and in-frame only. The table lists 500,000 to 650,000 clones, 9.5% to 15% of them singletons. This TCR came from a man aged 25-40 years with type 1 diabetes. The chain links TRBV10-3 to TRBJ2-1; D is ambiguous. Sample: naive CD4+ T cells from blood. CDR3 in amino acids: CAISVRMSSYNEQFF. The CDR3 DNA reads TGTGCCATCAGTGTTCGGATGAGCTCCTACAATGAGCAGTTCTTC.